This T cell receptor beta chain is drawn from a study of monozygotic twins with inflammatory bowel disease. Study-level findings and limits: The authors note that differing immunosuppressive treatments may have added variability to patient repertoires.

No DNA is given; TCRdb re-called the 5' RACE reads and lists each CDR3 protein once. The table lists about 140,000 distinct CDR3 sequences. Note on this clonotype: Its antigen remains unknown.

Germline V lookup: CDR1 SEHNR, CDR2 FQNEAQ (reference sequence). The CDR3 is 13 residues long. The TCR sequence derives from a human donor with ulcerative colitis or Crohn's disease, or a healthy co-twin of an affected twin (not recorded which). The chain is built from TRBV7-9 and TRBJ2-3; TCRdb outputs TRBD1, but without DNA this stays unchecked. Sequencing was done on a sample of blood. The CDR3 is CASSLVTGDTQYF.